One sample yielded the 31 T cell receptor beta chains listed below, sequenced in a study of Graves' ophthalmopathy and Graves' hyperthyroidism. Amplified TCR beta CDR3 regions were obtained using RNA transcripts as template. Amplification began with first-round RT-PCR using HTBI primers, then second-round multiplex PCR was performed. TCRdb passed the multiplex PCR reads through MiXCR, listing each CDR3 protein once. This sample has about 620,000 distinct CDR3 sequences; 22% occur once, and the top ten carry approximately 7.7%. Sequencing used peripheral blood. All receptors derive from a woman between 18 and 29 years old with stable Graves' hyperthyroidism. Some clones in this sample may be carry-over from other donors' samples.

A few counts support this clonotype. V usage is TRBV19 and J usage is TRBJ1-1; unclear D gene. CDR3 length: 13 amino acids. Between the trimmed V and J ends, which lost 2 bases and 4 bases, there was a span of 8 bases. Germline lookup yields CDR1 LNHDA and CDR2 SQIVND (reference sequence). CDR3 amino acids: CASSIKVSTEAFF. CDR3 DNA: TGTGCCAGTAGTATAAAGGTGAGCACTGAAGCTTTCTTT.

The chain is built from TRBV5-1 and TRBJ2-7; no reliable D call. Deletions cut 3 bases from V and 5 bases from J, with 15 bases between. This CDR3 spans 14 amino acids. Looked up from germline, CDR1 is SGHRS and CDR2 is YFSETQ. CDR3 region: CASSWAGPEDEQYF. Here the CDR3 DNA reads TGCGCCAGCAGCTGGGCTGGTCCCGAGGACGAGCAGTACTTC.

This clonotype was observed many times. The rearrangement joins TRBV10-3 to TRBJ2-7; TRBD2 agrees at 11 bases. The CDR3 totals 15 residues. V trimming: 3 bases; J trimming: 7 bases; junction bases outside the gene matches: 8. CDR1 is ENHRY and CDR2 is SYGVKD in the germline V gene. CDR3 in amino acids: CAISDTLAGEGEQYF. As DNA, the CDR3 is TGTGCCATCAGTGATACACTAGCGGGAGAGGGAGAGCAGTACTTC.

This clonotype was observed a handful of times. The chain has TRBV5-1 and TRBJ1-2, with 7 bases lining up with TRBD1. This CDR3 has 13 amino acids. Germline CDR1 and CDR2: SGHRS and YFSETQ. V shed 4 bases and J 8 bases; nucleotides not matched to a gene: 8. The CDR3 DNA reads TGCGCCAGCAGCACGACAGGGAGTTGGGGCTACACCTTC. Its protein is CASSTTGSWGYTF.

This clonotype was recorded at least ten times. V gene TRBV28 combines with J gene TRBJ2-7, with D perhaps matching TRBD2 (5 bases). CDR3 length: 14 residues. Trimming left V 4 bases short and J 2 bases short, with 12 bases between. Germline V CDR1 and CDR2: MDHEN, SYDVKM. The CDR3 nucleotides are TGTGCCAGCAGTTCCTTCCGGGGAGCCTACGAGCAGTACTTC. Translated, it gives CASSSFRGAYEQYF.

This clonotype has only a few counts. The V call is TRBV7-2, the J call TRBJ1-2, with 9 bases matching TRBD1. The CDR3 runs to 21 residues. J lost 0 bases, V lost 1 base, and 18 bases had no gene match. The V gene's germline CDR1 is SGHTA and CDR2 FQGNSA. CDR3 DNA: TGTGCCAGCAGCTTAGGCCCACACCGGACAGGGGAGTTGCTTACTAACTATGGCTACACCTTC. It codes for CASSLGPHRTGELLTNYGYTF.

The CDR3 coding sequence is TGCAGCGTTATAGACAGGGAGAACTATGGCTACACCTTC. This encodes CSVIDRENYGYTF. The V gene is TRBV29-1, the J gene TRBJ1-2, with 7 bases matching TRBD1. Trimming removed 5 bases from V and 2 bases from J; junction bases left unmatched: 5. The germline gives CDR1 SQVTM, CDR2 ANQGSEA. The CDR3 has 13 residues. The full variable domain, completed using reference TRBV29-1 and TRBJ1-2, is SAVISQKPSRDICQRGTSLTIQCQVDSQVTMMFWYRQQPGQSLTLIATANQGSEATYESGFVIDKFPISRPNLTFSTLTVSNMSPEDSSIYLCSVIDRENYGYTFGSGTRLTVV.

This clonotype appeared many times. J is TRBJ1-1 and V is TRBV12-3 or TRBV12-4; 8 bases match TRBD1. With V trimmed by 2 bases and J by 4 bases, 3 bases remained unmatched. CDR3 length: 14 residues. The CDR3 is CASSLFQGATEAFF. CDR3 in DNA: TGTGCCAGCAGTTTATTTCAGGGGGCCACTGAAGCTTTCTTT.

This clonotype was counted ten times or more. V gene TRBV5-1 combines with J gene TRBJ1-3, with D possibly TRBD1 on 5 matching bases. V was cut by 1 base and J by 4 bases, with 9 bases left in between. This CDR3 region has 14 residues. Germline CDR1 reads SGHRS; CDR2 reads YFSETQ. Here the CDR3 reads CASSLTGQGNTIYF. The CDR3 nucleotides are TGCGCCAGCAGCTTGACAGGACAAGGAAACACCATATATTTT.

This rearrangement joins TRBV2 to TRBJ1-2; no definite D call. The CDR3 runs to 13 residues. The germline CDR1 and CDR2 sequences are SNHLY and FYNNEI. V was cut by 2 bases and J by 8 bases, with 12 bases left in between. CDR3 amino acids: CASSERREAGYTF. The CDR3 DNA reads TGTGCCAGCAGTGAAAGGAGGGAGGCGGGCTACACCTTC.

This clonotype came up many times. The V call is TRBV6-4, the J call TRBJ1-1; D unclear. The CDR3 runs to 17 residues. Germline V lookup: CDR1 MRHNA, CDR2 SNTAGT. V was pared by 2 bases and J by 4 bases, with 20 bases between. The CDR3 DNA reads as TGTGCCAGCAGTGACGGTTTGGCAACGGGTATGGGCACTGAAGCTTTCTTT. Its protein product is CASSDGLATGMGTEAFF.

This clonotype came up a few times. Relative to the germline gene, one junction end is altered; a read error may explain this. The J gene is TRBJ1-1, the V gene TRBV5-1; D is possibly TRBD1 (6 bases). This CDR3 comprises 13 residues. The V gene's germline CDR1 is SGHRS and CDR2 YFSETQ. The CDR3 spells CATSGQLNTEAFF. As DNA, the CDR3 is TGCGCCACCAGCGGACAGCTGAACACTGAAGCTTTCTTT.

This clonotype was seen many times. This rearrangement joins TRBV27 to TRBJ1-1, with a weak D call TRBD1 (5 bases). Trimming shortened V by 8 bases and J by 5 bases, and 21 bases separated the two germline ends. The CDR3 runs 15 residues. Germline values: CDR1 MNHEY, CDR2 SMNVEV (reference sequence). The chain's CDR3 is CASRRTGTSKTEAFF. CDR3 nucleotides: TGTGCCAGCCGAAGGACCGGGACGTCGAAGACTGAAGCTTTCTTT.

Ten or more counts support this clonotype. This rearrangement joins TRBV18 to TRBJ1-2, with 8 bases matching TRBD1. The V segment lost 1 base and the J segment 0 bases; nucleotides outside the gene matches: 4. This CDR3 has 16 amino acids. CDR1 KGHSH and CDR2 LQKENI come from the germline V gene. CDR3 protein: CASSPLRQGSNYGYTF. The CDR3 DNA reads TGTGCCAGCTCACCACTCCGACAGGGGTCTAACTATGGCTACACCTTC.

Ten or more counts support this clonotype. The rearrangement uses TRBV15 and TRBJ1-5, with 9 bases fitting TRBD1. J lost 4 bases, V lost 0 bases, and 4 bases had no gene match. CDR3 size: 16 residues. From germline, CDR1 is LNHNV and CDR2 YYDKDF (reference sequence). The CDR3 spells CATSREMTGGNQPQHF. The CDR3 DNA is TGTGCCACCAGCAGAGAGATGACAGGGGGTAATCAGCCCCAGCATTTT. Based on the CDR3 plus reference TRBV15 and TRBJ1-5, the full variable domain is DAMVIQNPRYQVTQFGKPVTLSCSQTLNHNVMYWYQQKSSQAPKLLFHYYDKDFNNEADTPDNFQSRRPNTSFCFLDIRSPGLGDTAMYLCATSREMTGGNQPQHFGDGTRLSIL.

The chain joins TRBV19 to TRBJ2-5; TRBD1 matches at 10 bases. The CDR3 length is 14 residues. The junction had 4 bases not matched to a gene; V was cut back by 8 bases and J by 1 base. Germline values: CDR1 LNHDA, CDR2 SQIVND (reference sequence). CDR3 nucleotide sequence: TGTGCCAGTCGCGACAGGGGGCGCCAAGAGACCCAGTACTTC. It yields the protein CASRDRGRQETQYF. The variable domain in full, with the rest retrieved from reference TRBV19 and TRBJ2-5, is DGGITQSPKYLFRKEGQNVTLSCEQNLNHDAMYWYRQDPGQGLRLIYYSQIVNDFQKGDIAEGYSVSREKKESFPLTVTSAQKNPTAFYLCASRDRGRQETQYFGPGTRLLVL.

This clonotype was seen only a few times. The rearrangement links TRBV9 to TRBJ2-2; no clear D. Trimming took off 2 bases at V and 5 bases at J, with 7 bases between the two ends. Germline V CDR1 and CDR2: SGDLS, YYNGEE. The CDR3 covers 13 residues. CDR3 nucleotide sequence: TGTGCCAGCAGCGTTAGGATTACCGGGGAGCTGTTTTTT. Translating it yields CASSVRITGELFF.

This clonotype was found many times. V is TRBV6-2 or TRBV6-3 and J is TRBJ1-2; D unclear. The ends were cut back, 2 bases at V and 8 bases at J, with 9 bases in the middle. CDR1 is MNHEY and CDR2 is SVGEGT in the germline V gene. The CDR3 extends over 12 amino acids. CDR3 sequence reads: CASSYRVGGYTF. The CDR3 DNA reads as TGTGCCAGCAGTTACAGGGTCGGGGGCTACACCTTC.

The V and J genes are TRBV12-3 or TRBV12-4 and TRBJ1-5; D uncertain. This CDR3 contains 13 residues. V shed 5 bases and J shed 6 bases, with 11 bases lying between them. The CDR3 here is CASSLIDIQPQHF. The CDR3 DNA sequence: TGTGCCAGCAGTCTTATAGACATTCAGCCCCAGCATTTT.

The chain employs TRBV12-3 or TRBV12-4 and TRBJ2-3, with 15 bases fitting TRBD2. V lost 1 base to trimming and J lost 3 bases; unmatched junction nucleotides: 8. This CDR3 has 19 amino acids. The CDR3 DNA reads as TGTGCCAGCAGTTTAGGGGCTAGGACTAGCGGGAGGGCTACAGATACGCAGTATTTT. Protein product: CASSLGARTSGRATDTQYF.

At least ten counts were recorded for this clonotype. V is TRBV11-2 and J is TRBJ2-7; D perhaps matches TRBD2 (5 bases). Looked up from germline, CDR1 is SGHAT and CDR2 is FQNNGV. V was clipped by 5 bases and J by 2 bases, with 10 bases between them. This CDR3 spans 13 amino acids. The CDR3 region is CASSLRATYEQYF. DNA for the CDR3: TGTGCCAGCAGCCTGAGGGCTACCTACGAGCAGTACTTC. Drawing the rest from reference TRBV11-2 and TRBJ2-7, the complete variable domain is EAGVAQSPRYKIIEKRQSVAFWCNPISGHATLYWYQQILGQGPKLLIQFQNNGVVDDSQLPKDRFSAERLKGVDSTLKIQPAKLEDSAVYLCASSLRATYEQYFGPGTRLTVT.

This clonotype showed up many times. The chain recombines TRBV27 with TRBJ1-5; D call uncertain. The germline V and J ends were trimmed by 8 bases and 4 bases, with 15 bases remaining between them. The CDR3 is 14 amino acids. The germline V gene encodes CDR1 MNHEY and CDR2 SMNVEV (reference sequence). Here the CDR3 DNA reads TGTGCCAGCTCGGGGTCCTCGCCAAATCAGCCCCAGCATTTT. It codes for CASSGSSPNQPQHF.

This clonotype was detected many times. The chain recombines TRBV27 with TRBJ1-1; D is undetermined. This CDR3 comprises 14 residues. The germline V gene has CDR1 MNHEY and CDR2 SMNVEV (reference sequence). Trimming pared 5 bases from V and 6 bases from J, leaving 16 bases between. CDR3 amino acids: CASSPSTWPPEAFF. The CDR3 DNA reads as TGTGCCAGCAGTCCGTCGACGTGGCCTCCTGAAGCTTTCTTT.

This chain links TRBV6-1 with TRBJ2-7, with unresolved D. V lost 6 bases and J lost 2, with 11 bases in between. The length of the CDR3 is 13 residues. Germline values: CDR1 MNHNS, CDR2 SASEGT. The CDR3 sequence is CASRGSTPYEQYF. CDR3 nucleotides: TGTGCCAGCAGGGGATCTACTCCCTACGAGCAGTACTTC.

The chain recombines TRBV30 with TRBJ1-5; 8 nucleotides match TRBD1. There are 14 residues in the CDR3. Germline CDR1 is GTSNPN and CDR2 is SVGIG (reference sequence). V was clipped by 1 base and J by 7 bases; unmatched bases: 6. CDR3 region: CAWSATGGRQPQHF. The CDR3 DNA sequence: TGTGCCTGGAGTGCCACAGGGGGACGGCAGCCCCAGCATTTT.

This clonotype was observed at least ten times. The V and J genes are TRBV13 and TRBJ2-7; TRBD1 agrees at 8 bases. This CDR3 region has 15 residues. CDR1 and CDR2 (germline): PRHDT, FYEKMQ (reference sequence). Trimming took 5 bases from V and 5 from J; bases not matched to a gene: 11. CDR3 nucleotides: TGTGCCAGCAGCCTGGACAGGGAACGACATAACGAGCAGTACTTC. It encodes CASSLDRERHNEQYF.

This clonotype was found many times. The V call is TRBV13, the J call TRBJ2-2; D not certain. The CDR3 has 13 amino acids. The V end lost 7 bases, the J end lost 3 bases, and 9 bases lay between the germline ends. The germline gives CDR1 PRHDT, CDR2 FYEKMQ (reference sequence). DNA for the CDR3: TGTGCCAGCATCGTCAGGCACACCGGGGAGCTGTTTTTT. It yields the protein CASIVRHTGELFF.

This clonotype showed up many times. The rearrangement uses TRBV12-3 or TRBV12-4 and TRBJ2-7, with D possibly TRBD1 on 5 matching bases. This CDR3 is built from 13 residues. Trimming cost V 6 bases and J 0 bases, with 9 bases left between them. The CDR3 DNA reads TGTGCCAGCAGAGACAGTATCTCCTACGAGCAGTACTTC. It yields the protein CASRDSISYEQYF.

This clonotype appeared a few times. This chain links TRBV4-1 with TRBJ1-6; D is perhaps TRBD1 (5 bases). Germline-derived CDR1 and CDR2 are MGHRA and YSYEKL. The CDR3 is 17 amino acids. V was cut by 0 bases and J by 7 bases, with 16 bases left in between. The CDR3 reads CASSQDRGVQINSPLHF. The CDR3 DNA is TGCGCCAGCAGCCAAGATCGGGGGGTCCAAATCAATTCACCCCTCCACTTT.

Concerning this clonotype: Since the CDR3 does not end with the conserved phenylalanine or tryptophan, this likely comes from a read error. The rearrangement uses TRBV12-3 or TRBV12-4 and TRBJ1-2; D ambiguous. Trimming took off 3 bases at V and 2 bases at J, with 10 bases between the two ends. This CDR3 is 14 amino acids long. CDR3 in amino acids: CASSFGRTNYGYTY. The CDR3 DNA sequence: TGTGCCAGCAGTTTTGGACGGACGAACTATGGCTACACCTAC.

The rearrangement joins TRBV2 to TRBJ1-5; D gene uncertain. Between the trimmed V and J ends, which lost 7 bases and 13 bases, there was a span of 17 bases. CDR1 and CDR2 (germline): SNHLY, FYNNEI. The CDR3 extends over 12 amino acids. The CDR3 here is CASTLGISPQHF. In DNA form, the CDR3 reads TGTGCCAGCACGTTGGGTATCTCGCCTCAGCATTTT.